By proportion, the clone carrying this TCR beta chain is medium-sized (0.01 to 0.1%). Semi-nested PCR with Nested Universal Primer A followed constant-region reverse priming of full-length variable regions. TCRdb re-called the 5' RACE reads through MiXCR, storing one row per CDR3 protein. The table shows approximately 44,000 distinct CDR3 sequences, with roughly 29% occurring only once. J lost 2 bases, V lost 6 bases, and 4 bases had no gene match. Germline-derived CDR1 and CDR2 are SQVTM and ANQGSEA. The CDR3 is made up of 14 amino acids. The sequencing input was memory CD4+ T cells sorted from a lymph node. Subset specified: memory CD4+ T cells, CD4+CD45RO+CD25-. This chain uses TRBV29-1 with TRBJ2-3; 11 nucleotides line up with TRBD2. The receptor was isolated from a female donor with breast cancer. DNA of the CDR3: TGCAGCGTCTCGACTAGCGGGAACACAGATACGCAGTATTTT. This gives the protein CSVSTSGNTDTQYF.